A single sample gave rise to the 10 T cell receptor beta chains below, sequenced in a study of beta chain features in type 1 diabetes (dated by TCRdb to the late 2010s). Results the study describes overall, beyond this receptor: A moderate but significant shortening of TCRB CDR3 length was observed in type 1 diabetes patients in all four CD4+ subsets.

Antigen specificity for these receptors is unknown. Library construction relied on the immunoSEQ multiplex PCR assay. The High Capacity cDNA Reverse Transcription Kit was used to reverse transcribe all of the isolated RNA, meaning that expressed TCRB transcripts were what got sequenced. TCRdb stores this immuneACCESS table with in-frame sequences only. Part of the clones is absent; in the studies checked, under half of the shortfall reflects unresolved V genes, and no reason is known for the rest. This sample comprises 600,000 to 700,000 clones, around 12% of them detected only once. 0.095% to 0.15% of the sample is in the top ten clones. The specimen was naive CD4+ T cells from blood. What the cell subset or site label conveys for this sample: true naive CD4+ T cells. These receptors came from a man aged 25-45 years with type 1 diabetes.

This chain's CDR3 is CASSPRTGGSSNQPQHF. As DNA, the CDR3 is TGTGCCAGCTCACCACGGACAGGGGGATCGAGCAATCAGCCCCAGCATTTT. V is TRBV18 and J is TRBJ1-5, with TRBD1 matching 10 bases. J gave up 1 base and V 1 base, and 4 bases lay outside the gene matches. The CDR3 loop spans 17 amino acids. Germline V gene lookup returns CDR1 KGHSH and CDR2 LQKENI.

The chain has TRBV7-8 and TRBJ2-2; the match to TRBD1 covers 7 bases. Trimming took 2 bases from V and 6 from J; bases not matched to a gene: 6. The CDR3 spans 15 residues. Germline loops: CDR1 SGHVS, CDR2 FQNEAQ. CDR3 residues: CASSLSRQGAGELFF. The CDR3 DNA reads as TGTGCCAGCAGCTTATCGAGACAGGGCGCCGGGGAGCTGTTTTTT.

The chain couples TRBV6-5 to TRBJ2-7; the match to TRBD1 covers 7 bases. The V gene's germline CDR1 is MNHEY and CDR2 SVGAGI. V shed 5 bases and J 1 base; nucleotides not matched to a gene: 2. This CDR3 is 13 amino acids long. The DNA for the CDR3 is TGTGCCAGCAGTAAGACAGGGTCCTACGAGCAGTACTTC. Translating gives CASSKTGSYEQYF.

J is TRBJ2-7 and V is TRBV2; D gene unclear. V was shortened by 6 bases and J by 3 bases, with 6 bases between the two germline ends. This CDR3 has 11 amino acids. Looked up from germline, CDR1 is SNHLY and CDR2 is FYNNEI. The CDR3: CASRGNYEQYF. CDR3 sequence (DNA): TGTGCCAGCAGGGGGAACTACGAGCAGTACTTC. Drawing the rest from reference TRBV2 and TRBJ2-7, the complete variable domain is EPEVTQTPSHQVTQMGQEVILRCVPISNHLYFYWYRQILGQKVEFLVSFYNNEISEKSEIFDDQFSVERPDGSNFTLKIRSTKLEDSAMYFCASRGNYEQYFGPGTRLTVT.

This clone was found a few times. CDR3 bases: TGCGCCAGCAGTCGGGTTGGCTATGGCTACACCTTC. This codes for CASSRVGYGYTF. This chain uses TRBV4-3 with TRBJ1-2, with D unclear. CDR3 length: 12 residues. Germline V gene lookup returns CDR1 LGHNA and CDR2 YSLEER. V lost 6 bases and J 4 bases, leaving 9 bases between the germline ends.

The CDR3 coding sequence is TGTGCCAGCAGCTTACTTGACAGGGCCGGACAGACCCAGTACTTC. It encodes CASSLLDRAGQTQYF. The chain joins TRBV13 to TRBJ2-5; 7 bases agree with TRBD1. After removal of 2 bases from V and 6 bases from J, the junction contained 9 bases not matched to a gene. Germline V CDR1 and CDR2: PRHDT, FYEKMQ (reference sequence). The CDR3 runs to 15 residues.

The chain is built from TRBV6-1 and TRBJ1-2; 8 bases line up with TRBD1. V lost 8 bases to trimming and J lost 3 bases; unmatched junction nucleotides: 8. Germline assignment: CDR1 MNHNS and CDR2 SASEGT. The CDR3 length is 14 residues. CDR3 nucleotides: TGTGCCAGCGGTCAGGGGGCGCGTGACTATGGCTACACCTTC. Translation gives CASGQGARDYGYTF.

This clone turned up a few times. The chain employs TRBV5-4 and TRBJ1-2, with 7 bases identical to TRBD1. J was trimmed by 2 bases and V by 5 bases; bases with no gene match: 6. The CDR3 contains 14 residues. Germline V gene sequence: CDR1 SGHNT, CDR2 YYREEE (reference sequence). Here the CDR3 reads CASRKGQDNYGYTF. DNA of the CDR3: TGTGCCAGCAGGAAAGGACAGGACAACTATGGCTACACCTTC.

Many counts were recorded for this clone. This rearrangement joins TRBV23-1 to TRBJ1-1; 7 nucleotides align to TRBD1. TRBV23-1 is classed as an ORF, of uncertain function. This CDR3 is 12 amino acids long. The trim removed 6 bases at V and 5 bases at J, leaving 3 bases unmatched. The DNA for the CDR3 is TGCGCCAGCAGCCCAGGGGGGACTGAAGCTTTCTTT. Translating gives CASSPGGTEAFF.

This sequence joins TRBV2 and TRBJ1-6, with D possibly TRBD1 on 6 matching bases. CDR1 is SNHLY and CDR2 is FYNNEI in the germline V gene. The CDR3 is 15 amino acids. Trimming took 5 bases from V and 4 from J, leaving 12 bases between them. CDR3 bases: TGTGCCAGCAGTCGGGTACAGGGTTATAATTCACCCCTCCACTTT. This gives the protein CASSRVQGYNSPLHF.